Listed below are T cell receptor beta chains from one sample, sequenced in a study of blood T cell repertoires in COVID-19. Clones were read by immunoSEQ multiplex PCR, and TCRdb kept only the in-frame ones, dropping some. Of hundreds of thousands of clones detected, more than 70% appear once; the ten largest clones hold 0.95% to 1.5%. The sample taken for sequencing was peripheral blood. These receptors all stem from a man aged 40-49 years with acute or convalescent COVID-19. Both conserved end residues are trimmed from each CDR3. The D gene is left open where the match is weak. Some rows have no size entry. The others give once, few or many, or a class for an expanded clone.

AWSKSLGTGNYEQY	-	TRBJ2-7	TRBD1	TRBV30
ASRTTGNTEAF	-	TRBJ1-1	-	TRBV28
ASSSDSSGYT	-	TRBJ1-2	-	TRBV12-3/TRBV12-4
SVGQGLGNEQF	once	TRBJ2-1	TRBD1	TRBV29-1
ASSLGEIQSYEQY	-	TRBJ2-7	-	TRBV7-2
ASSALPPGSSYNEQF	few	TRBJ2-1	-	TRBV9
ASSSTSGVNTGELF	-	TRBJ2-2	TRBD2	TRBV5-1
ASSSLAGGGDTQY	-	TRBJ2-3	TRBD2	TRBV5-5
ASSQATSAYYEQY	-	TRBJ2-7	TRBD2	TRBV3-1/TRBV3-2
ASSQFGSYGYT	-	TRBJ1-2	-	TRBV14
ASSLGARTIQETQY	once	TRBJ2-5	-	TRBV11-2
ASSQRQDRGEQY	-	TRBJ2-7	-	TRBV5-1
ASINFPGGKFEQY	-	TRBJ2-7	TRBD2	TRBV28
ASSDRGGPRDTQY	-	TRBJ2-3	-	TRBV7-3
ASRTGANSPLH	-	TRBJ1-6	TRBD1	TRBV19
ASRPRGVVAGGNEQF	-	TRBJ2-1	TRBD2	TRBV5-6
ASSFLRASGANVLT	-	TRBJ2-6	-	TRBV27
ASSLQGRTEAF	few	TRBJ1-1	-	TRBV27
ASSPDRALEPQH	few	TRBJ1-5	TRBD1	TRBV5-6
ASSRLAETNEQF	-	TRBJ2-1	-	TRBV6-5
ASSFNQGWNSPLH	-	TRBJ1-6	-	TRBV28
ASSFGGGAYYEQY	-	TRBJ2-7	TRBD2	TRBV4-1
AISGVTGDNSPLH	-	TRBJ1-6	TRBD1	TRBV10-3
SVEGGDRSDYT	-	TRBJ1-2	TRBD1	TRBV29-1
ASSPGQLNYGYT	few	TRBJ1-2	TRBD1	TRBV7-2
ASRGTGAGDEQF	-	TRBJ2-1	TRBD1	TRBV2
ASSYSMWETNTEAF	-	TRBJ1-1	-	TRBV6-5
ASSQQMDSDEQY	-	TRBJ2-7	-	TRBV3-1/TRBV3-2
ASSNRVSYEQY	-	TRBJ2-7	-	TRBV2
ASSPGGSSGNTIY	-	TRBJ1-3	-	TRBV7-2
ASSQMWTGGTDTQY	-	TRBJ2-3	TRBD1	TRBV3-1/TRBV3-2
ASSLSPIAWGHNEQF	-	TRBJ2-1	-	TRBV27
ASSTRGNQPQH	few	TRBJ1-5	-	TRBV7-2
AISEPDQPQH	-	TRBJ1-5	-	TRBV10-3
ASSEGEGAAEAF	once	TRBJ1-1	TRBD1	TRBV2
ASRPRSERGYEQY	-	TRBJ2-7	TRBD2	TRBV27
ASSLDQDRTEAF	once	TRBJ1-1	-	TRBV11-2
ASSSGQGNTEAF	few	TRBJ1-1	TRBD1	TRBV5-1
ASSIKRDTGELF	-	TRBJ2-2	-	TRBV19
ASSLNSNYGYT	-	TRBJ1-2	-	TRBV7-2
ASRIGGGSSYEQY	-	TRBJ2-7	TRBD2	TRBV6-5
ASSQEFREGGTNEKLF	-	TRBJ1-4	TRBD1	TRBV3-1/TRBV3-2
ASSFLRLNYEQY	few	TRBJ2-7	-	TRBV28
ASISSRAGELF	once	TRBJ2-2	-	TRBV2
ASSPAGLASGNTIY	-	TRBJ1-3	-	TRBV19
ASSSGTGEEKLF	-	TRBJ1-4	TRBD1	TRBV5-8
ASSSLGGMGNQPQH	few	TRBJ1-5	-	TRBV28
ASQPPRGLAGHNEQF	-	TRBJ2-1	TRBD2	TRBV19
ASRSQGVNEQF	once	TRBJ2-1	TRBD1	TRBV19
ASSSLESYSYEQY	-	TRBJ2-7	-	TRBV28